This entry describes one TCR beta chain. Sequencing was performed with immunoSEQ multiplex PCR; in TCRdb, only in-frame clones are kept and a portion is missing. The sample includes 140,000 or so clones, about 79% of them seen just once. This entry comes from a study of blood T cell repertoires in COVID-19. The CDR3 is 15 amino acids. Trimming removed 6 bases at V and 10 bases at J, with 20 bases between. In germline, CDR1 is SGDLS, CDR2 YYNGEE. This chain joins TRBV9 and TRBJ1-6; tentative D call: TRBD1 (6 bases). The TCR originated in an elderly woman with acute or convalescent COVID-19. Sequenced sample: peripheral blood. CDR3 loop: CASTKGGGSHSPLHF. The CDR3 nucleotides read TGTGCCAGCACCAAGGGGGGAGGGTCACACTCACCCCTCCACTTT.